The 4 T cell receptor beta chains below all came from one sample that was sequenced in a study of blood T cell repertoires in COVID-19 (dated by TCRdb to the early 2020s). Libraries were constructed by the immunoSEQ multiplex PCR assay. The table was pulled from immuneACCESS by TCRdb, which kept in-frame rearrangements only. Such tables lose some clones; where checked, under half of the loss comes from unresolved V genes, and the rest has no known cause. This sample lists approximately 250,000 clones; around 83% were detected once. The top ten clonotypes cover less than 4.5% of the sample. The specimen was peripheral blood. Receptor source: a man between 18 and 35 years old with active or convalescent COVID-19.

The genes are TRBV2 and TRBJ1-5; weak D call: TRBD1 (5 bases). Germline loops: CDR1 SNHLY, CDR2 FYNNEI. The V end lost 6 bases, the J end lost 3 bases, and 15 bases lay between the germline ends. The CDR3 has 15 amino acids. The CDR3 is CASRDTLFSNQPQHF. The CDR3 nucleotides read TGTGCCAGCAGGGACACTTTATTTTCCAATCAGCCCCAGCATTTT.

This chain connects TRBV2 to TRBJ1-2, with 10 bases fitting TRBD1. V shed 7 bases, J shed 7 bases, and the junction held 12 bases outside the gene matches. The CDR3 spans 15 residues. Germline CDR1 is SNHLY and CDR2 is FYNNEI. This CDR3 reads CASTLTGQGGVGYTF. CDR3 sequence (DNA): TGTGCCAGCACCTTGACAGGACAGGGGGGTGTTGGCTACACCTTC.

This chain links TRBV4-2 with TRBJ2-2, with 7 bases that match TRBD2. Germline V gene sequence: CDR1 LGHNA, CDR2 YNFKEQ. V trimming: 2 bases; J trimming: 6 bases; junction bases outside the gene matches: 9. This CDR3 is 16 amino acids long. The chain's CDR3 is CASSQNTLAGAGELFF. CDR3 sequence (DNA): TGTGCCAGCAGCCAAAATACCCTGGCGGGGGCCGGGGAGCTGTTTTTT.

The chain is built from TRBV19 and TRBJ2-1, with a tentative D call TRBD1 (7 bases). CDR3 length: 13 residues. The ends were cut back, 6 bases at V and 7 bases at J, with 13 bases in the middle. Per germline, CDR1 LNHDA and CDR2 SQIVND (reference sequence). For the CDR3, the DNA is TGTGCCAGTAGGCGGCAGGGGGGAAATGAGCAGTTCTTC. Residues: CASRRQGGNEQFF. Full variable domain (outside the CDR3, taken from reference TRBV19 and TRBJ2-1): DGGITQSPKYLFRKEGQNVTLSCEQNLNHDAMYWYRQDPGQGLRLIYYSQIVNDFQKGDIAEGYSVSREKKESFPLTVTSAQKNPTAFYLCASRRQGGNEQFFGPGTRLTVL.